This T cell receptor (beta chain) was captured by sequencing in a study of blood T cell repertoires in COVID-19. Across the whole study: Specimens from acute and convalescent COVID-19 originated in the United States, Italy and Spain. PBMCs, B-cell-depleted T cells, or T cells were the source of the cDNA or gDNA that made up the material.

Produced via immunoSEQ multiplex PCR; TCRdb's table is partial and in-frame only. The sample records 85,000 to 100,000 clones, more than 80% being singletons. The CDR3 totals 16 residues. The germline V gene encodes CDR1 KGHSH and CDR2 LQKENI. The V end was cut by 1 base, the J end by 7 bases, with 16 bases between. The sample comprised peripheral blood. The receptor's source is a man aged 50 to 59 with active or convalescent COVID-19. The chain uses TRBV18 and TRBJ1-4; D is perhaps TRBD1 (6 bases). The CDR3 sequence is CASSPQGGTSFEKLFF. DNA for the CDR3: TGTGCCAGCTCACCACAGGGTGGGACAAGCTTTGAAAAACTGTTTTTT.